This T cell receptor beta chain was obtained from a study of sequential checkpoint blockade in melanoma (dated by TCRdb to between 2019 and 2020). Some background on the complete study: Using 1:1 randomization, the trial assigned patients either to first-line nivolumab followed by ipilimumab (arm A) or to ipilimumab followed by nivolumab (arm B). Maintenance nivolumab came after both trial sequences. Study-level results and caveats: Validation of the response-prediction model combining TCR metrics and mutation burden is needed in larger, independent patient cohorts.

The immunoSEQ Assay was used to immunosequence TCRbeta CDR3 regions from genomic DNA. Before high-throughput sequencing, genomic DNA was amplified using bias-controlled multiplex PCR. Concerning the study's data processing: To quantify the absolute abundance of each unique TCRbeta CDR3 region, the sequences were collapsed and filtered. Clonality, defined as 1 minus Pielou's evenness, was calculated using only productive rearrangements. Clones with significantly greater frequencies in on-treatment versus baseline samples were identified using a previously published method. This immuneACCESS table, as held by TCRdb, lists in-frame sequences with V and J called but not all clones. Of the missing ones, under half trace to an unresolved V gene in checked studies; the others have no known cause. V, J and clone size derive from that table, while D and trimming were established from the DNA sequence. For this sample there are about 19,000 clones; around 75% appear just once. The ten largest clones capture around 21% of the sample.

As to this clone: Its antigen specificity is not known. Qualities for individual bases were not recorded, and no much larger clone is one base off.

The CDR1 and CDR2 encoded by the germline V gene are MNHNS and SASEGT. V is cut by 7 bases and J by 1 base, and the space between the germline ends is 16 bases. The CDR3 measures 15 amino acids from cysteine to phenylalanine. Only the CDR3 DNA stays, 45 bases, in frame from base 1. Reading the label with the study, this specimen's treatment or condition is: randomized to nivolumab then ipilimumab (arm A) or the reverse (arm B). No trial patient had received prior DNA-damaging chemotherapy. Live CD3+CD8+ cells negative for CD19 and CD56 were sorted from thawed PBMCs on a FACS Aria II flow cytometer. CheckMate 064, a randomized, open-label phase II trial of sequential checkpoint blockade, was the source of the samples, all of which came from patients with melanoma. Peripheral blood mononuclear cells were collected by leukapheresis, purified with Ficoll-Paque, and frozen in human serum with 10% DMSO. Purity of sorted blood CD3+CD8+ cells was verified at >95% immediately after sorting, followed by DNA extraction.

This sample comprised CD8+ T cells sorted from blood (inferred from file names), obtained from a patient given nivolumab and ipilimumab in sequence. The sequence links TRBV6-1 to TRBJ1-2, with the D gene too uncertain to name. This receptor was identified in a human donor with melanoma. The DNA sequence is as follows: TGTGCCAGCACCCACGACGGAGGGAGTAACTATGGCTACACCTTC. This sequence encodes CASTHDGGSNYGYTF.